The entry below describes one TCR beta chain. Its antigen is still unknown. V was clipped by 4 bases and J by 0 bases, with 12 bases between them. The V gene's germline CDR1 is SGHRS and CDR2 YFSETQ. The CDR3 has 15 amino acids. Before vaccination, two weeks after the third vaccination, and at progression, PBMC were collected. This record comes from a study of glioma-infiltrating T cells after dendritic cell vaccination. About the research overall: Autologous tumor lysate was loaded overnight onto monocyte-derived dendritic cells grown less than 8 days with IL-4 and GM-CSF.

The primer mix had 60 V beta and 13 J beta primers. Method: immunoSEQ multiplex PCR; TCRdb's copy keeps in-frame clones and lacks some. The sample includes approximately 90,000 clones, over 65% of them seen just once. Whole-study results and caveats: Estimated pretreatment TIL content predicted outcome after dendritic cell vaccination.

The J gene is TRBJ2-3, the V gene TRBV5-1; a possible D gene is TRBD1 (6 bases). The receptor was derived from a human donor with glioblastoma. The sequencing here drew on blood, taken before dendritic cell vaccination. CDR3 sequence (DNA): TGCGCCAGCAGCGGCAGGGGTCTGAGCACAGATACGCAGTATTTT. Its translation: CASSGRGLSTDTQYF.